This T cell receptor beta chain is drawn from a study of beta chain features in type 1 diabetes. Regarding this clone: Its specificity is unknown.

CD45RO/CCR7/CD25/CD127/CD95/CD27 sorting isolated CD4+ naive, central memory, regulatory and stem cell-like memory cells. The sequenced template was cDNA made from the entire isolated RNA. Assay: immunoSEQ multiplex PCR; the TCRdb copy retains only in-frame clones and omits some. The table shows a few hundred thousand clones, with approximately 25% occurring only once. General study points: Significant though moderate, a shortening of TCRB CDR3s appeared in all four CD4+ subsets of Type 1 diabetes patients. Cells carrying high TCR expression could end up over-represented when cDNA is sequenced.

The V gene's germline CDR1 is SNHLY and CDR2 FYNNEI. The length of the CDR3 is 16 residues. The V end lost 7 bases, the J end lost 3 bases, and 22 bases lay between the germline ends. This sequence joins TRBV2 and TRBJ2-7; a weak D match, TRBD2 (6 bases). The specimen was naive CD4+ T cells from blood. The receptor was isolated from a woman in her twenties or thirties with type 1 diabetes. The CDR3 here is CASTRSTRGSGYEQYF. DNA for the CDR3: TGTGCCAGCACCCGATCGACTAGAGGGTCTGGCTACGAGCAGTACTTC.